Following are 18 T cell receptor beta chains from one sample sequenced in a study of blood T cells in healthy people across ages. For the second PCR, which ran for about 6 to 11 cycles, a sample-barcoded 5' primer and a J-beta primer mix were used. TCRdb re-analysed the 5' RACE reads in MiXCR, keeping a single row per CDR3 protein. The data contain nearly 1 million distinct CDR3 sequences, roughly half of them seen just once; the ten biggest clones take up about 20%. The sample was blood. Every receptor here comes from a woman aged 55-69 years in good health.

This clonotype was recorded a few times. This chain links TRBV30 with TRBJ2-7, with D maybe TRBD2 (5 bases). Trimming cost V 3 bases and J 0 bases, with 6 bases left between them. Germline values: CDR1 GTSNPN, CDR2 SVGIG (reference sequence). The CDR3 has 12 residues. The CDR3 here is CAWREDSYEQYF. CDR3 nucleotides: TGTGCCTGGAGGGAGGACTCCTACGAGCAGTACTTC.

The count of this clonotype is one. The junction does not match germline at one end; this may be a read error. The chain uses TRBV5-1 and TRBJ2-1; no clear D gene. From germline, CDR1 is SGHRS and CDR2 YFSETQ. This CDR3 is built from 12 residues. The CDR3 DNA is TGCGCCATCAGCCCGCGAATGGATGAGCAGTTCTTC. Amino acid sequence: CAISPRMDEQFF.

The chain uses TRBV5-1 and TRBJ2-2; 13 nucleotides match TRBD2. The ends lost 4 bases at V and 5 bases at J; junction bases unmatched: 17. Per the germline V gene, CDR1 is SGHRS and CDR2 is YFSETQ. The CDR3 totals 20 residues. The CDR3 DNA reads as TGCGCCAGCAGCCAACCACCGGGCCTACTAGCGGGAGGGAGGACCGGGGAGCTGTTTTTT. Translation: CASSQPPGLLAGGRTGELFF.

This clonotype has just a few counts. The chain joins TRBV28 to TRBJ2-7; a weak D match, TRBD2 (6 bases). CDR1 and CDR2 from the germline V gene are MDHEN and SYDVKM. Trimming removed 6 bases at V and 11 bases at J, with 20 bases between. This CDR3 region has 13 residues. The CDR3 coding sequence is TGTGCCAGCAGCCTAGGCGGGCTCCCGGGGGAGTACTTC. Encoded protein: CASSLGGLPGEYF.

This clonotype was counted only a few times. The rearrangement uses TRBV5-1 and TRBJ2-2; TRBD2 agrees at 13 bases. The germline gives CDR1 SGHRS, CDR2 YFSETQ. This CDR3 is 17 amino acids long. With 4 bases clipped from V and 5 bases from J, the junction kept 8 bases outside the gene matches. CDR3 loop: CASSRGTSGISTGELFF. Written as DNA, the CDR3 is TGCGCCAGCAGCCGCGGGACTAGCGGGATATCTACCGGGGAGCTGTTTTTT. Full variable domain (outside the CDR3, taken from reference TRBV5-1 and TRBJ2-2): KAGVTQTPRYLIKTRGQQVTLSCSPISGHRSVSWYQQTPGQGLQFLFEYFSETQRNKGNFPGRFSGRQFSNSRSEMNVSTLELGDSALYLCASSRGTSGISTGELFFGEGSRLTVL.

The rearrangement uses TRBV3-1 and TRBJ2-5; a possible D gene is TRBD2 (7 bases). Germline V gene data show CDR1 as LGHDT and CDR2 as YNNKEL (reference sequence). Trimming took 4 bases from V and 6 from J, leaving 18 bases between them. The CDR3 runs to 15 residues. In DNA, the CDR3 is TGTGCCAGCAGCCTCCAAGGGGGGGGAAAAAAGACCCAGTACTTC. Translated: CASSLQGGGKKTQYF.

The chain links TRBV29-1 to TRBJ2-7; D is perhaps TRBD1 (7 bases). CDR1 and CDR2 (germline): SQVTM, ANQGSEA. Trimming removed 6 bases from V and 2 bases from J, with 14 bases in between. The CDR3 is 13 amino acids. The CDR3 DNA reads TGCAGCGTCTCCGGGGGACAGACCTACGAGCAGTACTTC. As protein: CSVSGGQTYEQYF.

This chain connects TRBV30 to TRBJ2-7; weak D call: TRBD2 (6 bases). This CDR3 region has 14 residues. Germline CDR1 GTSNPN, CDR2 SVGIG (reference sequence). V shed 5 bases and J shed 2 bases, with 16 bases lying between them. The CDR3 DNA follows: TGTGCCTGGGCTTTGTTTAGCGGACCCTACGAGCAGTACTTC. Translated, it gives CAWALFSGPYEQYF.

The table lists this clonotype with a few counts. The chain couples TRBV27 to TRBJ2-7; D gene ambiguous. The CDR3 spans 14 residues. V gave up 8 bases and J gave up 4 bases, with 18 bases separating them. Germline lookup yields CDR1 MNHEY and CDR2 SMNVEV (reference sequence). The CDR3 loop reads CASGSGRSPYEQYF. Here the CDR3 DNA reads TGTGCCAGCGGTTCCGGGCGGTCACCTTACGAGCAGTACTTC.

The V call is TRBV12-3 or TRBV12-4, the J call TRBJ2-1, with a weak D call TRBD1 (6 bases). CDR3 length: 12 residues. The V end was cut by 3 bases, the J end by 11 bases, with 11 bases between. The CDR3 protein is CASSFEGEQQFF. As DNA, the CDR3 is TGTGCCAGCAGTTTTGAGGGGGAACAGCAGTTCTTC.

This clonotype was counted only a few times. The chain carries TRBV29-1 and TRBJ2-5; a possible D gene is TRBD2 (5 bases). The J call is doubtful: the DNA matches TRBJ2-7 better. This CDR3 has 13 amino acids. CDR1 SQVTM and CDR2 ANQGSEA come from the germline V gene. The CDR3 DNA reads TGCAGCGTTGTCAGTCGAGAGGGCCTCGAGCAGTACTTC. Protein sequence: CSVVSREGLEQYF.

The chain couples TRBV5-4 to TRBJ2-6, with D perhaps matching TRBD1 (5 bases). V gave up 4 bases and J gave up 0 bases, with 17 bases separating them. Germline CDR1 and CDR2: SGHNT and YYREEE (reference sequence). This CDR3 region has 18 residues. The CDR3 is CASSNDRLGSSGANVLTF. In DNA, the CDR3 is TGTGCCAGCAGCAACGACAGACTGGGAAGCTCTGGGGCCAACGTCCTGACTTTC.

This clonotype appeared a few times. J is TRBJ2-7 and V is TRBV11-1; TRBD2 agrees at 8 bases. With 5 bases clipped from V and 6 bases from J, the junction kept 12 bases outside the gene matches. CDR1 is SGHAT and CDR2 is FQDESV in the germline V gene (reference sequence). The CDR3 loop spans 15 amino acids. The CDR3 sequence: CASSPGTSPGVEQYF. The CDR3 coding sequence is TGTGCCAGCAGCCCAGGGACTAGTCCGGGGGTCGAGCAGTACTTC.

The gene calls are TRBV28 and TRBJ2-7, with D possibly called TRBD1 or TRBD2 (5 bases each). V was pared by 5 bases and J by 3 bases, with 14 bases between. The CDR3 runs to 14 residues. Germline-derived CDR1 and CDR2 are MDHEN and SYDVKM. The DNA of the CDR3 is TGTGCCAGCAGTGTCGGGGACGGATTCTACGAGCAGTACTTC. Its translation is CASSVGDGFYEQYF.

This clonotype came up a few times. The chain links TRBV3-1 to TRBJ2-7; TRBD1 or TRBD2 may be the D gene (5 bases each). This CDR3 spans 16 amino acids. CDR1 and CDR2 (germline): LGHDT, YNNKEL (reference sequence). V was shortened by 0 bases and J by 3 bases, with 15 bases between the two germline ends. CDR3 amino acids: CASSQDHWAGGYEQYF. The CDR3 bases are TGTGCCAGCAGCCAAGATCACTGGGCTGGGGGCTACGAGCAGTACTTC.

This clonotype was found once. V gene TRBV19 combines with J gene TRBJ1-2; 7 nucleotides align to TRBD1. Trimming cost V 9 bases and J 9 bases; bases outside gene matches: 10. Germline CDR1 reads LNHDA; CDR2 reads SQIVND (reference sequence). The CDR3 is 12 amino acids. The CDR3: CASTDRSDRYTF. Here the CDR3 DNA reads TGTGCCAGCACGGACAGGTCGGATCGCTACACCTTC. Filled out from reference TRBV19 and TRBJ1-2, the complete variable domain reads DGGITQSPKYLFRKEGQNVTLSCEQNLNHDAMYWYRQDPGQGLRLIYYSQIVNDFQKGDIAEGYSVSREKKESFPLTVTSAQKNPTAFYLCASTDRSDRYTFGSGTRLTVV.

In its sample, this clonotype was seen a few times. The chain couples TRBV5-1 to TRBJ2-1; 10 nucleotides line up with TRBD2. The length of the CDR3 is 15 residues. Germline loops: CDR1 SGHRS, CDR2 YFSETQ. V shed 1 base, J shed 8 bases, and the junction held 6 bases outside the gene matches. The CDR3 region is CASSLTSGNLDEQFF. CDR3 in DNA: TGCGCCAGCAGCTTGACTAGCGGGAATCTGGATGAGCAGTTCTTC.

This clonotype has just one count. The V gene is TRBV5-1, the J gene TRBJ1-1; the match to TRBD1 covers 9 bases. Germline CDR1 reads SGHRS; CDR2 reads YFSETQ. This CDR3 has 15 amino acids. J was trimmed by 1 base and V by 4 bases; bases with no gene match: 5. Here the CDR3 DNA reads TGCGCCAGCAGCCTAGGGACAGGGAGGAACACTGAAGCTTTCTTT. It specifies CASSLGTGRNTEAFF.